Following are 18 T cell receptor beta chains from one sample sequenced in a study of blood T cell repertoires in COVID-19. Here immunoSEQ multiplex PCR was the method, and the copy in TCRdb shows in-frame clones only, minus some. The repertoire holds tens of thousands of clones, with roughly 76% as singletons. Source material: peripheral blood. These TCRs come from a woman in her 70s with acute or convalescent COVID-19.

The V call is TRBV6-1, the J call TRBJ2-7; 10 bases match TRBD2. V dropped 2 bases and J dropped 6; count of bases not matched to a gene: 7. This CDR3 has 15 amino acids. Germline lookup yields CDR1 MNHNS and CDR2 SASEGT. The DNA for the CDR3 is TGTGCCAGCAGTGAAACGGGACTAGCGTATGGCGAGCAGTACTTC. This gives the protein CASSETGLAYGEQYF.

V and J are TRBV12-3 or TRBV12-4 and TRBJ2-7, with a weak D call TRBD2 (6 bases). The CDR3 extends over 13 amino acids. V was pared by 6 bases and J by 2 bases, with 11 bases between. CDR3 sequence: CASSSGLPYEQYF. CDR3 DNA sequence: TGTGCCAGCAGCTCGGGACTCCCCTACGAGCAGTACTTC.

This CDR3 is CASSPVDQGHRNQPQHF. The DNA for the CDR3 is TGTGCCAGCAGTCCCGTGGACCAGGGGCATAGGAATCAGCCCCAGCATTTT. The V call is TRBV28, the J call TRBJ1-5; a weak D match, TRBD1 (6 bases). Deletions cut 5 bases from V and 4 bases from J, with 21 bases between. The CDR3 has 17 residues. CDR1 MDHEN and CDR2 SYDVKM come from the germline V gene.

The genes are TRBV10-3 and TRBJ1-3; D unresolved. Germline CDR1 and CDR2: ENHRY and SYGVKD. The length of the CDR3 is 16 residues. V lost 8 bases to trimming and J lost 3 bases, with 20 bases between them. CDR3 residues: CAILQGGTASGNTIYF. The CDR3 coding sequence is TGTGCCATCCTTCAAGGTGGCACCGCTAGTGGAAACACCATATATTTT.

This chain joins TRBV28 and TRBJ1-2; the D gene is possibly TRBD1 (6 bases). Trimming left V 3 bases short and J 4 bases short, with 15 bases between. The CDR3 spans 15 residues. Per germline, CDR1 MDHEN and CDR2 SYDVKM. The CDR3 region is CASSFRPGVVYGYTF. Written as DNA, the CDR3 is TGTGCCAGCAGTTTCCGCCCAGGGGTGGTCTATGGCTACACCTTC.

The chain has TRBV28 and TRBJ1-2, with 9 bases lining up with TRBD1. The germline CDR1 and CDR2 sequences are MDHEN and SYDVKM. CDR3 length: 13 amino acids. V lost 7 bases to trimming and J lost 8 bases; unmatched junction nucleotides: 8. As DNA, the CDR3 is TGTGCCAGCACCGTACAGGGGGCCGGGGGCTACACCTTC. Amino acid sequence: CASTVQGAGGYTF.

CDR3 DNA: TGTGCCAGCAGCTTGAGTAAGACAGGGCGAACCTACGAGCAGTACTTC. It translates to CASSLSKTGRTYEQYF. This chain links TRBV5-6 with TRBJ2-7; 7 bases are shared with TRBD1. V lost 1 base, J lost 2 bases, and 9 bases stayed unmatched. From germline, CDR1 is SGHDT and CDR2 YYEEEE. This CDR3 is built from 16 residues. The variable domain in full, with the rest retrieved from reference TRBV5-6 and TRBJ2-7, is DAGVTQSPTHLIKTRGQQVTLRCSPKSGHDTVSWYQQALGQGPQFIFQYYEEEERQRGNFPDRFSGHQFPNYSSELNVNALLLGDSALYLCASSLSKTGRTYEQYFGPGTRLTVT.

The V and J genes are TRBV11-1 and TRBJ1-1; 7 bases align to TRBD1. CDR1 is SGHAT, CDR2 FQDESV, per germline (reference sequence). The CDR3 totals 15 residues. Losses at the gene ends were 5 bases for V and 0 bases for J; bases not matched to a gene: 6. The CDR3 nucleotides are TGTGCCAGCAGCCCGATAAGGGGGCTGAACACTGAAGCTTTCTTT. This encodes CASSPIRGLNTEAFF.

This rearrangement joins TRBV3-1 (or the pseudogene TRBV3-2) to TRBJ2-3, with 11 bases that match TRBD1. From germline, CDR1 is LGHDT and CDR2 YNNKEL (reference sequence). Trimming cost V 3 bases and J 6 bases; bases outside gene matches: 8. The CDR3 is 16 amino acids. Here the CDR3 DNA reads TGTGCCAGCAGCCACGGGGACAGGGGGAGTGGGGATACGCAGTATTTT. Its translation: CASSHGDRGSGDTQYF.

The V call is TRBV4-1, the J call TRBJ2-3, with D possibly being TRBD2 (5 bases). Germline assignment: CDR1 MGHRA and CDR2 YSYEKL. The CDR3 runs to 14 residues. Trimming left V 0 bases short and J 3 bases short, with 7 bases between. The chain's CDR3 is CASSQERRTDTQYF. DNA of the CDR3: TGCGCCAGCAGCCAAGAACGGAGGACAGATACGCAGTATTTT.

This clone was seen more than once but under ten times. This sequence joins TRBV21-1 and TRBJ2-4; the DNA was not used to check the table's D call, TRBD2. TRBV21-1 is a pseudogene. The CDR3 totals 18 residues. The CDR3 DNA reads TGTGCCAGCAGCAAACGGAGCTCTTTACAGCCCGGGGGAAACATTCAGTACTTC. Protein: CASSKRSSLQPGGNIQYF.

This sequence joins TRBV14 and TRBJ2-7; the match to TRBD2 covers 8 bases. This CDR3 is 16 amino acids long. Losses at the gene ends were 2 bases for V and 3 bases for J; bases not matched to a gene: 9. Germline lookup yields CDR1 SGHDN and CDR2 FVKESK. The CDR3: CASSQFPTSGIYEQYF. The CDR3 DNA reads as TGTGCCAGCAGCCAATTTCCTACTAGCGGTATCTACGAGCAGTACTTC.

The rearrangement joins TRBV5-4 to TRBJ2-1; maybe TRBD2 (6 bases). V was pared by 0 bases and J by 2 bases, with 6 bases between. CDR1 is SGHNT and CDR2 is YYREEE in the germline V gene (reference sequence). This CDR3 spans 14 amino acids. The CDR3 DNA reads TGTGCCAGCAGCTTGGGACTAGCCTACAATGAGCAGTTCTTC. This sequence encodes CASSLGLAYNEQFF.

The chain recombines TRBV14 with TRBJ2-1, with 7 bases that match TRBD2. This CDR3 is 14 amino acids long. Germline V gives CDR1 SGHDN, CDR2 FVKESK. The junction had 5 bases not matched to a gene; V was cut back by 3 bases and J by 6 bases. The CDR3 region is CASSQIGGGNEQFF. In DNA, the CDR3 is TGTGCCAGCAGCCAGATAGGCGGGGGCAATGAGCAGTTCTTC.

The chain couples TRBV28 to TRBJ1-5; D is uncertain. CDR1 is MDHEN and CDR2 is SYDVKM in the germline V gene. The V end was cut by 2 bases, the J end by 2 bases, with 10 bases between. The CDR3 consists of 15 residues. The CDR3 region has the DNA TGTGCCAGCAGTTTAGGGCCTTATCGCAATCAGCCCCAGCATTTT. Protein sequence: CASSLGPYRNQPQHF. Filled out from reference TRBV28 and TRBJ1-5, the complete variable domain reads DVKVTQSSRYLVKRTGEKVFLECVQDMDHENMFWYRQDPGLGLRLIYFSYDVKMKEKGDIPEGYSVSREKKERFSLILESASTNQTSMYLCASSLGPYRNQPQHFGDGTRLSIL.

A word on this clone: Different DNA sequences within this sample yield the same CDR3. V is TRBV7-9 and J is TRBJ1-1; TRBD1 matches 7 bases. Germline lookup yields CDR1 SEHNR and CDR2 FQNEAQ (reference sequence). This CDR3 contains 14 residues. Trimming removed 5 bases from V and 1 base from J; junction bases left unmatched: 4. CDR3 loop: CASSPWTGNTEAFF. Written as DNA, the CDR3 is TGTGCCAGCAGCCCGTGGACAGGGAACACTGAAGCTTTCTTT.

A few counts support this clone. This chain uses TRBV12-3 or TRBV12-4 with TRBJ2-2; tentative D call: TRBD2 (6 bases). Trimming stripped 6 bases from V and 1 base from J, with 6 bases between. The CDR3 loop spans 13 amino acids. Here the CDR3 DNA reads TGTGCCAGCAGGGGACTGAACACCGGGGAGCTGTTTTTT. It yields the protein CASRGLNTGELFF.

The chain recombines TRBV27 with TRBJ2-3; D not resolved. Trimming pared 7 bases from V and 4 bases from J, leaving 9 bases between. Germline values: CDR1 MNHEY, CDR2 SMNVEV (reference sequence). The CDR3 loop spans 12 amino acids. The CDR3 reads CASTPLADTQYF. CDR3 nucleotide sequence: TGTGCCAGCACCCCTTTAGCAGATACGCAGTATTTT.